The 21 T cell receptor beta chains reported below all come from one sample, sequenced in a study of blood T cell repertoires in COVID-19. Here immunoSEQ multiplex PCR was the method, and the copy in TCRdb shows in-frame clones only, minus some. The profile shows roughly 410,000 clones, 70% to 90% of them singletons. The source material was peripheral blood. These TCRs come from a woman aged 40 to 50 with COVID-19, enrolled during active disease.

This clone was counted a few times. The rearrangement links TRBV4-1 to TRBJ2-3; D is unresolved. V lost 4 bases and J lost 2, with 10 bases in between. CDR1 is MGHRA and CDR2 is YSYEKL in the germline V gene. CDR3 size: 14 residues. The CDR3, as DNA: TGCGCCAGCAGCCTCGGGTCTTTCACAGATACGCAGTATTTT. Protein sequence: CASSLGSFTDTQYF.

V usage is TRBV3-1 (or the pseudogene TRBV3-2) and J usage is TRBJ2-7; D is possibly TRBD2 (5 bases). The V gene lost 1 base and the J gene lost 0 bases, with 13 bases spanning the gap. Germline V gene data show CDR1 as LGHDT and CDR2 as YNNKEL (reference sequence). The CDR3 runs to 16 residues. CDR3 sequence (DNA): TGTGCCAGCAGCCAAGTCCTCAGCGGCGGCTCCTACGAGCAGTACTTC. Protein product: CASSQVLSGGSYEQYF.

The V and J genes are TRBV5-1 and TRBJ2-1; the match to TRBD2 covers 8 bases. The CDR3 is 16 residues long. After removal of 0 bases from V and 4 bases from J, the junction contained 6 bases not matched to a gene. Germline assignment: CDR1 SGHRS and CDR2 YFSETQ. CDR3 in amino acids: CASSLAAGGSYNEQFF. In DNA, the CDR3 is TGCGCCAGCAGCTTGGCTGCGGGGGGCTCGTACAATGAGCAGTTCTTC. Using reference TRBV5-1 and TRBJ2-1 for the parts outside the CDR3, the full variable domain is KAGVTQTPRYLIKTRGQQVTLSCSPISGHRSVSWYQQTPGQGLQFLFEYFSETQRNKGNFPGRFSGRQFSNSRSEMNVSTLELGDSALYLCASSLAAGGSYNEQFFGPGTRLTVL.

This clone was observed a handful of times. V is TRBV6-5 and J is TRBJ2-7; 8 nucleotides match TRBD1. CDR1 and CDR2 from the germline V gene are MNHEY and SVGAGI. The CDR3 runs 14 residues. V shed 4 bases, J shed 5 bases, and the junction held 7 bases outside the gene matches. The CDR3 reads CASSFQGAKNEQYF. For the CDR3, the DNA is TGTGCCAGCAGTTTCCAGGGGGCGAAGAACGAGCAGTACTTC.

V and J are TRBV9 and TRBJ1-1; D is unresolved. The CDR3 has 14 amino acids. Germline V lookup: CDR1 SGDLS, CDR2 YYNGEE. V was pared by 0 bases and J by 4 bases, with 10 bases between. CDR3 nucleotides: TGTGCCAGCAGCGTAGGTGTAGTCTCCACTGAAGCTTTCTTT. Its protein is CASSVGVVSTEAFF.

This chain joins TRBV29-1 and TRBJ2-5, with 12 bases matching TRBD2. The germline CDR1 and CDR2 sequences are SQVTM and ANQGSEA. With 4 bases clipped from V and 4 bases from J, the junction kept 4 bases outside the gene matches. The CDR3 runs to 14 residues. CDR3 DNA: TGCAGCGTTGGGGGACTAGCGGGTGCAGAGACCCAGTACTTC. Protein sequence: CSVGGLAGAETQYF.

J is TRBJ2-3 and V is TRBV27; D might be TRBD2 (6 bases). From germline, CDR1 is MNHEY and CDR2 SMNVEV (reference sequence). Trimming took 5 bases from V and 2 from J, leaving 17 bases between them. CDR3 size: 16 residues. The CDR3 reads CASSPLFPGATDTQYF. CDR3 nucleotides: TGTGCCAGCAGTCCGCTCTTTCCGGGAGCCACAGATACGCAGTATTTT.

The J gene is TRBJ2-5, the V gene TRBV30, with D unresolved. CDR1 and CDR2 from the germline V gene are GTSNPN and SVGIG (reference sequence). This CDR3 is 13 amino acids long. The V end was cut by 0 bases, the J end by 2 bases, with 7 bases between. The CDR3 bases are TGTGCCTGGAGTGTAAACAGTCAAGAGACCCAGTACTTC. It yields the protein CAWSVNSQETQYF.

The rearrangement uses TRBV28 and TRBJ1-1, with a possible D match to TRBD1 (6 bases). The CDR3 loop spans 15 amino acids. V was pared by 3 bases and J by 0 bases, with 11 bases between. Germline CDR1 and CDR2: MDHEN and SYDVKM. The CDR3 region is CASSFGDRLNTEAFF. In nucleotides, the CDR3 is TGTGCCAGCAGTTTCGGAGACAGGCTGAACACTGAAGCTTTCTTT.

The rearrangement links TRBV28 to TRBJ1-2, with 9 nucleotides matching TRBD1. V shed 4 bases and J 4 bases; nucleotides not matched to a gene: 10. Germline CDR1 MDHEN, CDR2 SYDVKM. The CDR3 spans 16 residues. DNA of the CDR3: TGTGCCAGCAGTTCCCGGGACAGGGAGGGTATCTATGGCTACACCTTC. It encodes CASSSRDREGIYGYTF.

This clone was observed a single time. This CDR3 reads CASSRAGNYNEQFF. In DNA, the CDR3 is TGTGCCAGCAGTCGGGCGGGAAACTACAATGAGCAGTTCTTC. The chain couples TRBV28 to TRBJ2-1, with D perhaps TRBD2 (6 bases). The germline V gene encodes CDR1 MDHEN and CDR2 SYDVKM. The CDR3 covers 14 residues. Deletions cut 5 bases from V and 3 bases from J, with 11 bases between.

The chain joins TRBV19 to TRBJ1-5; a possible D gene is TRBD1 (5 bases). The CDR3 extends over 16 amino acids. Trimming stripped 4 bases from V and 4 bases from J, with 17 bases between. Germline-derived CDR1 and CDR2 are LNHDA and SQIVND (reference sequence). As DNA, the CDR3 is TGTGCCAGTAGTAGCTTCCCAGGGCAGGAAAATCAGCCCCAGCATTTT. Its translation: CASSSFPGQENQPQHF. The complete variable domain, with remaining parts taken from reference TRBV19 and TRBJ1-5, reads DGGITQSPKYLFRKEGQNVTLSCEQNLNHDAMYWYRQDPGQGLRLIYYSQIVNDFQKGDIAEGYSVSREKKESFPLTVTSAQKNPTAFYLCASSSFPGQENQPQHFGDGTRLSIL.

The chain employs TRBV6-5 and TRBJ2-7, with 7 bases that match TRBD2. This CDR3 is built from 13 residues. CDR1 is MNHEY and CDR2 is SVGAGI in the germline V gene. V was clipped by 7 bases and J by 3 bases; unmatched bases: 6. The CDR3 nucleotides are TGTGCCAGCACGGGAGGCGGGGGCTACGAGCAGTACTTC. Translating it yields CASTGGGGYEQYF.

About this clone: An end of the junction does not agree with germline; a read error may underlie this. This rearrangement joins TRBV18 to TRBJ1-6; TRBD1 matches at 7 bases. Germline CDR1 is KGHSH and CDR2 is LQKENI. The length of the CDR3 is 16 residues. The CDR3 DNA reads TGTGCCAGCTCATCACCGACAGGGACCTATAATTCACCCCTCCACTTT. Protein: CASSSPTGTYNSPLHF.

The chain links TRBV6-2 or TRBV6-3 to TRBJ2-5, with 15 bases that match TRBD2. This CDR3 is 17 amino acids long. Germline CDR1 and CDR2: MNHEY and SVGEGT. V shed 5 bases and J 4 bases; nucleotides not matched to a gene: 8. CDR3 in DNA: TGTGCCAGCAGTCTCTGGACTAGCGGGGGGGCCGGAGAGACCCAGTACTTC. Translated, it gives CASSLWTSGGAGETQYF.

CDR3 sequence: CASSMTRTDTQYF. CDR3 coding DNA: TGCGCCAGCAGTATGACGAGGACAGATACGCAGTATTTT. The chain combines TRBV5-1 with TRBJ2-3; D call uncertain. With 5 bases removed from V and 3 bases from J, the gap between germline ends came to 10 bases. The CDR3 has 13 residues. The germline V gene has CDR1 SGHRS and CDR2 YFSETQ.

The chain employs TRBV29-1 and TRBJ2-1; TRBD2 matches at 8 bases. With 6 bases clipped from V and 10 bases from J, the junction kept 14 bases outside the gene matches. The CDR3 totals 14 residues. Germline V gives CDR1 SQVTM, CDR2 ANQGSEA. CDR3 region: CSVHPGLGLGEQFF. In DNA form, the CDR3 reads TGCAGCGTCCACCCGGGACTAGGTCTGGGGGAGCAGTTCTTC.

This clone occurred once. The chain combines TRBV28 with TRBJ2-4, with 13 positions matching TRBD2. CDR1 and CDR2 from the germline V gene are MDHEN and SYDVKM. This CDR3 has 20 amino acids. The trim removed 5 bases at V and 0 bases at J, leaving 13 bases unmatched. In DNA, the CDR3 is TGTGCCAGCAGTCCTTGGACTAGCGGGAGACTCAACAGAGCCAAAAACATTCAGTACTTC. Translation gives CASSPWTSGRLNRAKNIQYF.

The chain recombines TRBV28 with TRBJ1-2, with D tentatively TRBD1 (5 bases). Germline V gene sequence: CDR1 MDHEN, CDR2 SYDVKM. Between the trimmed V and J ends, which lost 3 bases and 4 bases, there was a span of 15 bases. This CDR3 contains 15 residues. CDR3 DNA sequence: TGTGCCAGCAGTTTTACCGACAGTTCATCCTATGGCTACACCTTC. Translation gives CASSFTDSSSYGYTF.

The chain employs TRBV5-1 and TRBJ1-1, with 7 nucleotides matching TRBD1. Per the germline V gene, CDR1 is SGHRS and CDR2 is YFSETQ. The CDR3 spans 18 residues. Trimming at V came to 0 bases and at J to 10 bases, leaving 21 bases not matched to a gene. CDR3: CASSLDSAGGRDVYTAFF. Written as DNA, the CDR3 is TGCGCCAGCAGCTTGGATTCCGCAGGGGGGAGAGATGTATATACAGCTTTCTTT.

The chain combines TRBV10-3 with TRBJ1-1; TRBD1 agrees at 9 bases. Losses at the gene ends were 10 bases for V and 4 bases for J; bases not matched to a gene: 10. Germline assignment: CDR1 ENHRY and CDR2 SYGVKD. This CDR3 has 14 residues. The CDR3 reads CASLGQGSGTEAFF. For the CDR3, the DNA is TGTGCCAGCTTAGGACAGGGGAGCGGCACTGAAGCTTTCTTT.